This T cell receptor beta chain is drawn from a study of T cell clonotyping in hematopoietic cell transplantation. Here immunoSEQ multiplex PCR was the method, and the copy in TCRdb shows in-frame clones only, minus some. The repertoire consists of 40,000 to 45,000 clones, with 90% to 95% occurring once and the leading ten covering about 0.8%. This clone was seen a few times. Sequencing was performed on peripheral blood mononuclear cells. The sequence derives from a woman in her fifties or sixties in good health. Some clones in this sample may be carry-over from other donors' samples.

The CDR3 DNA is TGTGCCAGCAGCGGAAACAGGGGGATGCGTGAAAAACTGTTTTTT. Translation gives CASSGNRGMREKLFF. V is TRBV7-2 and J is TRBJ1-4; TRBD1 aligns across 8 bases. Germline lookup yields CDR1 SGHTA and CDR2 FQGNSA. The V segment lost 5 bases and the J segment 7 bases; nucleotides outside the gene matches: 9. CDR3 length equals 15 residues.